Listed here are 8 T cell receptor beta chains from one sample, sequenced in a study of T cell changes during pregnancy in multiple sclerosis. Assay: immunoSEQ multiplex PCR; the TCRdb copy retains only in-frame clones and omits some. The sample lists under 40,000 clones; 92% were seen once. The sequenced sample was CD4+ T cells from peripheral blood mononuclear cells, obtained in the third trimester of pregnancy. These receptors came from a female donor in good health, enrolled as a control in a pregnancy study.

The CDR3 nucleotides are TGCGCCAGCAGCTTGGGGCAGGGGGCGCTTGGCTACACCTTC. Translating it yields CASSLGQGALGYTF. The V and J genes are TRBV5-1 and TRBJ1-2; 8 bases match TRBD1. This CDR3 is built from 14 residues. Trimming took 0 bases from V and 7 from J; bases not matched to a gene: 5. Germline V lookup: CDR1 SGHRS, CDR2 YFSETQ.

This chain connects TRBV2 to TRBJ2-1; TRBD1 might be the D (6 bases). Trimming pared 4 bases from V and 0 bases from J, leaving 10 bases between. Germline-derived CDR1 and CDR2 are SNHLY and FYNNEI. This CDR3 spans 15 amino acids. The CDR3 bases are TGTGCCAGCAGTGGGCAGGGGCTCTCCTACAATGAGCAGTTCTTC. Encoded protein: CASSGQGLSYNEQFF.

The chain links TRBV28 to TRBJ1-1; D ambiguous. V was pared by 1 base and J by 10 bases, with 10 bases between. CDR1 is MDHEN and CDR2 is SYDVKM in the germline V gene. This CDR3 is built from 12 residues. The CDR3 DNA reads as TGTGCCAGCAGTTTATTCCTAAACCGAGCTTTCTTT. Its translation is CASSLFLNRAFF.

The gene calls are TRBV18 and TRBJ2-3, with D hard to call. CDR1 and CDR2 (germline): KGHSH, LQKENI. CDR3 size: 15 residues. Trimming stripped 3 bases from V and 7 bases from J, with 17 bases between. CDR3 DNA sequence: TGTGCCAGCTCACCCTCATCGGGTCCCCTGAATACGCAGTATTTT. Encoded protein: CASSPSSGPLNTQYF.

DNA for the CDR3: TGTGCCAGCAGTCAGGGGGACAGAGGGGCCAACGTCCTGACTTTC. Its translation: CASSQGDRGANVLTF. The genes are TRBV28 and TRBJ2-6; 7 bases match TRBD1. V gave up 5 bases and J gave up 4 bases; unmatched junction bases: 5. Germline V gene data show CDR1 as MDHEN and CDR2 as SYDVKM. The CDR3 contains 15 residues.

This chain connects TRBV7-2 to TRBJ2-1; 7 bases align to TRBD2. The germline V gene has CDR1 SGHTA and CDR2 FQGNSA. V lost 4 bases to trimming and J lost 0 bases; unmatched junction nucleotides: 3. This CDR3 contains 15 residues. The DNA of the CDR3 is TGTGCCAGCAGCTCGGGGGGTTACTCCTACAATGAGCAGTTCTTC. It translates to CASSSGGYSYNEQFF.

V is TRBV14 and J is TRBJ1-4, with TRBD1 matching over 7 bases. This CDR3 contains 15 residues. J gave up 6 bases and V 2 bases, and 6 bases lay outside the gene matches. Germline-derived CDR1 and CDR2 are SGHDN and FVKESK. CDR3 region: CASSQFLGQDEKLFF. CDR3 nucleotide sequence: TGTGCCAGCAGCCAATTCCTCGGACAGGATGAAAAACTGTTTTTT. Using reference TRBV14 and TRBJ1-4 for the parts outside the CDR3, the full variable domain is EAGVTQFPSHSVIEKGQTVTLRCDPISGHDNLYWYRRVMGKEIKFLLHFVKESKQDESGMPNNRFLAERTGGTYSTLKVQPAELEDSGVYFCASSQFLGQDEKLFFGSGTQLSVL.

This chain joins TRBV5-6 and TRBJ1-2; a weak D match, TRBD1 (5 bases). Germline V gene lookup returns CDR1 SGHDT and CDR2 YYEEEE. The CDR3 covers 13 residues. Trimming took 4 bases from V and 5 from J, leaving 12 bases between them. CDR3 protein: CASSPGFVYGYTF. Here the CDR3 DNA reads TGTGCCAGCAGCCCAGGGTTTGTTTATGGCTACACCTTC.